Below are 17 T cell receptor beta chains sequenced from a single sample in a study of CD8+ T cells in alopecia areata. RNA, once extracted, was reverse transcribed into cDNA for use as the sequencing template. The method was immunoSEQ multiplex PCR; TCRdb's version includes in-frame clones alone and lacks a portion of them. This table has about 150,000 clones, 75% to 90% appearing once. The sequences come from CD8+ T cells sorted from blood, collected at week 0. Receptor source: a human donor with alopecia areata.

V usage is TRBV25-1 and J usage is TRBJ2-7; 7 nucleotides align to TRBD1. The CDR3 is made up of 16 amino acids. The junction had 12 bases not matched to a gene; V was cut back by 4 bases and J by 3 bases. Germline V gives CDR1 MGHDK, CDR2 SYGVNS. The CDR3 protein is CASSGMVGQVYYEQYF. The CDR3 nucleotides read TGTGCCAGCAGTGGGATGGTAGGACAGGTTTACTACGAGCAGTACTTC.

Only one count was recorded for this clone. The chain couples TRBV27 to TRBJ2-7, with 7 bases aligning to TRBD2. Germline CDR1 is MNHEY and CDR2 is SMNVEV (reference sequence). Trimming removed 0 bases from V and 5 bases from J; junction bases left unmatched: 10. The CDR3 covers 16 residues. CDR3 DNA: TGTGCCAGCAGTTTATCCCTCGGGGACTACCCCCACGAGCAGTACTTC. Translating gives CASSLSLGDYPHEQYF.

The rearrangement joins TRBV2 to TRBJ2-1; 8 nucleotides align to TRBD2. The germline gives CDR1 SNHLY, CDR2 FYNNEI. The CDR3 loop spans 15 amino acids. Unmatched junction bases numbered 13, after V lost 1 base and J lost 14 bases. The chain's CDR3 is CASSEGNTSGEKEFF. The CDR3 coding sequence is TGTGCCAGCAGTGAAGGAAACACTAGCGGAGAAAAGGAGTTCTTC.

This clone was seen only once. This rearrangement joins TRBV29-1 to TRBJ2-1; 8 nucleotides agree with TRBD1. This CDR3 has 17 residues. The J segment lost 2 bases and the V segment lost 0 bases, leaving 9 bases of the junction unmatched. Germline lookup yields CDR1 SQVTM and CDR2 ANQGSEA. CDR3 residues: CSVEDPAGRGPYNEQFF. The CDR3 nucleotides read TGCAGCGTTGAAGACCCTGCGGGCAGGGGGCCCTACAATGAGCAGTTCTTC.

The rearrangement joins TRBV29-1 to TRBJ2-7; D possibly matches TRBD1 or TRBD2 (5 bases each). Germline values: CDR1 SQVTM, CDR2 ANQGSEA. V gave up 6 bases and J gave up 6 bases, with 18 bases separating them. CDR3 length equals 13 residues. The CDR3 sequence: CSVMGDAVVEQYF. CDR3 nucleotides: TGCAGCGTGATGGGGGACGCGGTCGTCGAGCAGTACTTC.

This clone appeared a few times. CDR3 DNA sequence: TGTGCCAGCAGCGGACTAGCGGTAATGATGGTCCACGAGCAGTACTTC. This sequence encodes CASSGLAVMMVHEQYF. J is TRBJ2-7 and V is TRBV5-6; 10 bases map to TRBD2. The CDR3 is 16 amino acids. J was trimmed by 5 bases and V by 4 bases; bases with no gene match: 12. In germline, CDR1 is SGHDT, CDR2 YYEEEE.

The chain carries TRBV29-1 and TRBJ2-1; D remains unclear. With 2 bases removed from V and 10 bases from J, the gap between germline ends came to 15 bases. The germline V gene has CDR1 SQVTM and CDR2 ANQGSEA. The CDR3 has 13 amino acids. The CDR3 DNA follows: TGCAGCGTTGAACTGGGCCCCAGTGGGGAGCAGTTCTTC. It encodes CSVELGPSGEQFF.

In this sample, this clone turned up once. The same CDR3 is also encoded by other DNA sequences in this sample. The rearrangement joins TRBV2 to TRBJ1-1, with TRBD1 matching over 10 bases. Germline V gene lookup returns CDR1 SNHLY and CDR2 FYNNEI. There are 13 residues in the CDR3. Trimming took 6 bases from V and 5 from J; bases not matched to a gene: 3. CDR3 region: CASRTGGGTEAFF. The CDR3 coding sequence is TGTGCCAGCAGGACAGGGGGCGGAACTGAAGCTTTCTTT. Variable domain in full (rest from reference TRBV2 and TRBJ1-1): EPEVTQTPSHQVTQMGQEVILRCVPISNHLYFYWYRQILGQKVEFLVSFYNNEISEKSEIFDDQFSVERPDGSNFTLKIRSTKLEDSAMYFCASRTGGGTEAFFGQGTRLTVV.

V is TRBV11-2 and J is TRBJ1-4, with 8 nucleotides matching TRBD1. Losses at the gene ends were 1 base for V and 5 bases for J; bases not matched to a gene: 3. This CDR3 is built from 15 residues. Per the germline V gene, CDR1 is SGHAT and CDR2 is FQNNGV. CDR3 protein: CASSLGAGGNEKLFF. CDR3 in DNA: TGTGCCAGCAGCTTAGGAGCAGGGGGCAATGAAAAACTGTTTTTT. Variable domain in full (rest from reference TRBV11-2 and TRBJ1-4): EAGVAQSPRYKIIEKRQSVAFWCNPISGHATLYWYQQILGQGPKLLIQFQNNGVVDDSQLPKDRFSAERLKGVDSTLKIQPAKLEDSAVYLCASSLGAGGNEKLFFGSGTQLSVL.

This chain joins TRBV6-5 and TRBJ1-1, with TRBD1 identical over 7 bases. The germline gives CDR1 MNHEY, CDR2 SVGAGI. V lost 2 bases to trimming and J lost 4 bases; unmatched junction nucleotides: 4. This CDR3 region has 14 residues. CDR3 coding DNA: TGTGCCAGCAGTTACGGGGCAGGGGGCACTGAAGCTTTCTTT. This codes for CASSYGAGGTEAFF.

The genes are TRBV5-1 and TRBJ2-3, with 9 bases matching TRBD1. There are 16 residues in the CDR3. The V segment lost 4 bases and the J segment 5 bases; nucleotides outside the gene matches: 11. CDR1 is SGHRS, CDR2 YFSETQ, per germline. In DNA form, the CDR3 reads TGCGCCAGCAGCCTGGGACAGGGAGGTCCCCAAGATACGCAGTATTTT. Residues: CASSLGQGGPQDTQYF.

The CDR3: CASSSTLGQFF. The CDR3 bases are TGCGCCAGCAGCTCGACGTTGGGGCAGTTCTTC. The chain has TRBV5-1 and TRBJ2-1; D call uncertain. The V gene's germline CDR1 is SGHRS and CDR2 YFSETQ. V dropped 3 bases and J dropped 12 bases, with 10 bases sitting between them. The CDR3 contains 11 residues.

The chain has TRBV4-1 and TRBJ2-7; 7 bases align to TRBD1. The CDR3 covers 15 residues. The germline gives CDR1 MGHRA, CDR2 YSYEKL. After removal of 0 bases from V and 2 bases from J, the junction contained 4 bases not matched to a gene. CDR3 residues: CASSQDYQGAYEQYF. The CDR3 DNA follows: TGCGCCAGCAGCCAAGATTATCAGGGGGCCTACGAGCAGTACTTC.

V gene TRBV4-1 combines with J gene TRBJ1-3; D is unclear. Germline V gene data show CDR1 as MGHRA and CDR2 as YSYEKL. V was clipped by 4 bases and J by 1 base, with 17 bases between them. This CDR3 region has 17 residues. The chain's CDR3 is CASSPRPRTLSGNTIYF. The CDR3 bases are TGCGCCAGCAGCCCTCGGCCACGAACTTTGTCTGGAAACACCATATATTTT.

The chain employs TRBV5-8 and TRBJ2-7; D call uncertain. V was clipped by 6 bases and J by 3 bases, with 10 bases between them. Looked up from germline, CDR1 is SGHTS and CDR2 is YDEGEE. The CDR3 sequence is 12 residues long. The chain's CDR3 is CASTRPGYEQYF. Written as DNA, the CDR3 is TGTGCCAGCACCCGCCCAGGCTACGAGCAGTACTTC.

The rearrangement joins TRBV6-5 to TRBJ1-1; D not certain. Germline V CDR1 and CDR2: MNHEY, SVGAGI. Trimming took off 3 bases at V and 4 bases at J, with 12 bases between the two ends. The CDR3 totals 14 residues. CDR3 protein: CASSYGLGVTEAFF. The CDR3 coding sequence is TGTGCCAGCAGTTATGGACTGGGTGTCACTGAAGCTTTCTTT.

V and J are TRBV29-1 and TRBJ2-7, with D maybe TRBD1 (6 bases). The CDR3 is 13 amino acids. Germline values: CDR1 SQVTM, CDR2 ANQGSEA. Trimming left V 3 bases short and J 5 bases short, with 14 bases between. CDR3 protein: CSVETGQNNEQYF. The CDR3, as DNA: TGCAGCGTTGAGACAGGACAGAATAACGAGCAGTACTTC.